These T cell receptor beta chains were read from a single sample in a study of blood T cells in healthy people across ages. TCRdb analysed the 5' RACE reads with MiXCR anew, one entry per CDR3 protein. The profile shows around 1,000,000 distinct CDR3 sequences, approximately 25% of them singletons. This sample was shared with a second study, whose subject was T cells of mothers and their children.

The source material was blood. Receptor source: a girl aged 2 to 9 in good health. CDR3s include the opening cysteine and the closing phenylalanine or tryptophan. D genes are given only for firm matches. Not every row has a clone size; where given, it reads once, few, many or a size class.

v_gene: TRBV28
abundance: many
d_gene: -
j_gene: TRBJ2-7
CDR3aa: CASSRDTSYEQYF
CDR3nt: TGTGCCAGCAGCAGGGACACCTCCTACGAGCAGTACTTC

v_gene: TRBV7-9
abundance: -
d_gene: TRBD2
j_gene: TRBJ2-5
CDR3aa: CASSSLTSGGAKTQYF
CDR3nt: TGTGCCAGCAGCTCCCTGACTAGCGGGGGGGCAAAGACCCAGTACTTC

v_gene: TRBV11-3
abundance: -
d_gene: TRBD2
j_gene: TRBJ2-5
CDR3aa: CASSRRTSGGLETQYF
CDR3nt: TGTGCCAGCAGCCGGCGGACTAGCGGGGGGTTAGAGACCCAGTACTTC

v_gene: TRBV29-1
abundance: -
d_gene: -
j_gene: TRBJ2-7
CDR3aa: CSVPRTGTYEQYF
CDR3nt: TGCAGCGTACCCCGGACGGGGACCTACGAGCAGTACTTC

v_gene: TRBV4-1
abundance: -
d_gene: -
j_gene: TRBJ1-5
CDR3aa: CASSQDGWYNGQSNQPQHF
CDR3nt: TGCGCCAGCAGCCAAGATGGATGGTACAATGGTCAAAGCAATCAGCCCCAGCATTTT

v_gene: TRBV7-8
abundance: few
d_gene: -
j_gene: TRBJ1-2
CDR3aa: CASSLGAGIDYGYTF
CDR3nt: TGTGCCAGCAGCTTAGGGGCAGGGATTGACTATGGCTACACCTTC

v_gene: TRBV29-1
abundance: few
d_gene: TRBD1
j_gene: TRBJ2-7
CDR3aa: CSTSGTGSGQYF
CDR3nt: TGCAGCACCTCCGGGACAGGGTCCGGGCAGTACTTC

v_gene: TRBV21-1
abundance: few
d_gene: -
j_gene: TRBJ2-5
CDR3aa: CASSRRQDTKETQYF
CDR3nt: TGTGCCAGCAGCAGGCGACAGGATACGAAAGAGACCCAGTACTTC

v_gene: TRBV20-1
abundance: -
d_gene: -
j_gene: TRBJ2-4
CDR3aa: CSAAPRGAKNIQYF
CDR3nt: TGCAGTGCTGCCCCCCGAGGGGCCAAAAACATTCAGTACTTC

v_gene: TRBV2
abundance: -
d_gene: -
j_gene: TRBJ2-3
CDR3aa: CASRLWGADTQYF
CDR3nt: TGTGCCAGCAGGCTGTGGGGGGCGGATACGCAGTATTTT

v_gene: TRBV5-1
abundance: few
d_gene: TRBD1
j_gene: TRBJ2-3
CDR3aa: CASSLEPLDRVRRTDTQYF
CDR3nt: TGCGCCAGCAGCCTAGAGCCACTGGACAGGGTGCGAAGGACAGATACGCAGTATTTT

v_gene: TRBV29-1
abundance: -
d_gene: -
j_gene: TRBJ1-5
CDR3aa: CSVRTATGSQPQHF
CDR3nt: TGCAGCGTCCGGACGGCCACGGGAAGTCAGCCCCAGCATTTT

v_gene: TRBV4-3
abundance: -
d_gene: -
j_gene: TRBJ2-3
CDR3aa: CASSQSGEDFTDTQYF
CDR3nt: TGCGCCAGCAGCCAATCTGGGGAGGACTTCACAGATACGCAGTATTTT

v_gene: TRBV2
abundance: -
d_gene: TRBD2
j_gene: TRBJ2-1
CDR3aa: CASSVYGAGGLYNEQFF
CDR3nt: TGTGCCAGCAGTGTATATGGGGCGGGGGGCCTTTACAATGAGCAGTTCTTC

v_gene: TRBV10-3
abundance: -
d_gene: -
j_gene: TRBJ2-1
CDR3aa: CAISESRHEQFF
CDR3nt: TGTGCCATCAGTGAGTCGCGTCATGAGCAGTTCTTC

v_gene: TRBV13
abundance: few
d_gene: -
j_gene: TRBJ1-6
CDR3aa: CASSPLASTDYHF
CDR3nt: TGTGCCAGCAGCCCGCTTGCGTCGACCGACTACCACTTT

v_gene: TRBV5-6
abundance: few
d_gene: TRBD1
j_gene: TRBJ1-2
CDR3aa: CASSRLDRGPLANYGYTF
CDR3nt: TGTGCCAGCAGCCGACTGGACAGGGGCCCTTTAGCTAACTATGGCTACACCTTC

v_gene: TRBV6-5
abundance: -
d_gene: TRBD1
j_gene: TRBJ2-1
CDR3aa: CASTATGGSEQFF
CDR3nt: TGTGCCAGCACCGCGACAGGGGGAAGTGAGCAGTTCTTC

v_gene: TRBV7-2
abundance: -
d_gene: -
j_gene: TRBJ2-4
CDR3aa: CASSLSTVIAKNIQYF
CDR3nt: TGTGCCAGCAGCTTAAGTACAGTGATAGCCAAAAACATTCAGTACTTC

v_gene: TRBV29-1
abundance: -
d_gene: -
j_gene: TRBJ2-7
CDR3aa: CSVVSTYEQYF
CDR3nt: TGCAGCGTTGTATCCACCTACGAGCAGTACTTC

v_gene: TRBV7-2
abundance: -
d_gene: -
j_gene: TRBJ2-3
CDR3aa: CASSLFNEAGASTDTQYF
CDR3nt: TGTGCCAGCAGCTTATTCAACGAGGCAGGGGCTAGCACAGATACGCAGTATTTT

v_gene: TRBV4-3
abundance: few
d_gene: TRBD1
j_gene: TRBJ1-2
CDR3aa: CASSQTGANGYTF
CDR3nt: TGCGCCAGCAGCCAGACAGGGGCAAACGGCTACACCTTC

v_gene: TRBV5-1
abundance: -
d_gene: -
j_gene: TRBJ2-3
CDR3aa: CASRSREPTDTQYF
CDR3nt: TGCGCCAGCAGGTCGCGGGAACCCACAGATACGCAGTATTTT

v_gene: TRBV29-1
abundance: -
d_gene: -
j_gene: TRBJ1-2
CDR3aa: CSVEESYRKRELVGYTF
CDR3nt: TGCAGCGTTGAAGAGAGTTACCGTAAACGAGAACTTGTTGGCTACACCTTC

v_gene: TRBV10-3
abundance: few
d_gene: -
j_gene: TRBJ2-5
CDR3aa: CAISAPTAQETQYF
CDR3nt: TGTGCCATCAGTGCCCCGACCGCTCAAGAGACCCAGTACTTC

v_gene: TRBV12-3/TRBV12-4
abundance: few
d_gene: -
j_gene: TRBJ2-1
CDR3aa: CASSLGPSYNEQFF
CDR3nt: TGTGCCAGCAGTTTAGGGCCCTCCTACAATGAGCAGTTCTTC

v_gene: TRBV7-7
abundance: -
d_gene: -
j_gene: TRBJ2-5
CDR3aa: CASSLGSADGETQYF
CDR3nt: TGTGCTAGCAGCTTAGGCTCAGCCGACGGGGAGACCCAGTACTTC

v_gene: TRBV10-3
abundance: few
d_gene: -
j_gene: TRBJ2-7
CDR3aa: CASLGGSYEQYF
CDR3nt: TGTGCCAGCTTAGGAGGGTCCTACGAGCAGTACTTC

v_gene: TRBV7-9
abundance: -
d_gene: -
j_gene: TRBJ1-2
CDR3aa: CASSPGPPNYGYTF
CDR3nt: TGTGCCAGCAGCCCGGGGCCTCCTAACTATGGCTACACCTTC

v_gene: TRBV2
abundance: few
d_gene: TRBD1
j_gene: TRBJ2-3
CDR3aa: CASSPRGTGVSGDTQYF
CDR3nt: TGTGCCAGCAGTCCGAGAGGGACAGGGGTGAGCGGGGATACGCAGTATTTT

v_gene: TRBV10-3
abundance: few
d_gene: -
j_gene: TRBJ2-7
CDR3aa: CAISGVPPSNRGSEQYF
CDR3nt: TGTGCCATCAGTGGCGTCCCCCCTTCGAACCGGGGGTCCGAGCAGTACTTC

v_gene: TRBV24-1
abundance: -
d_gene: -
j_gene: TRBJ2-1
CDR3aa: CATSESGLSLTGRNEQFF
CDR3nt: TGTGCCACCAGCGAGTCGGGATTGAGCCTCACAGGGAGGAATGAGCAGTTCTTC

v_gene: TRBV24-1
abundance: -
d_gene: TRBD1
j_gene: TRBJ2-2
CDR3aa: CATTYGQGITGELFF
CDR3nt: TGTGCCACCACCTACGGACAGGGGATAACCGGGGAGCTGTTTTTT

v_gene: TRBV12-3/TRBV12-4
abundance: -
d_gene: TRBD1
j_gene: TRBJ1-5
CDR3aa: CASSHKGTANQPQHF
CDR3nt: TGTGCCAGCAGCCACAAGGGGACAGCAAATCAGCCCCAGCATTTT

v_gene: TRBV7-3
abundance: -
d_gene: TRBD1
j_gene: TRBJ2-5
CDR3aa: CASSQGQAEETQYF
CDR3nt: TGTGCCAGCAGCCAGGGACAGGCTGAAGAGACCCAGTACTTC

v_gene: TRBV24-1
abundance: -
d_gene: TRBD2
j_gene: TRBJ2-1
CDR3aa: CATSDHSGGAEQFF
CDR3nt: TGTGCCACCAGTGATCATAGCGGGGGGGCGGAGCAGTTCTTC

v_gene: TRBV5-1
abundance: many
d_gene: -
j_gene: TRBJ1-2
CDR3aa: CASSLGLSNYGYTF
CDR3nt: TGCGCCAGCAGCCTTGGACTCTCTAACTATGGCTACACCTTC

v_gene: TRBV6-5
abundance: -
d_gene: -
j_gene: TRBJ2-3
CDR3aa: CATYREETDTQYF
CDR3nt: TGTGCCACCTACAGGGAGGAGACAGATACGCAGTATTTT

v_gene: TRBV5-1
abundance: few
d_gene: -
j_gene: TRBJ2-3
CDR3aa: CASSDSLAGVPDTQYF
CDR3nt: TGCGCCAGCAGCGACTCTTTAGCCGGTGTCCCAGATACGCAGTATTTT

v_gene: TRBV5-1
abundance: many
d_gene: -
j_gene: TRBJ2-1
CDR3aa: CASSWTAYNEQFF
CDR3nt: TGCGCCAGCAGCTGGACGGCTTACAATGAGCAGTTCTTC

v_gene: TRBV29-1
abundance: -
d_gene: -
j_gene: TRBJ2-5
CDR3aa: CSVAGGRQGSGETQYF
CDR3nt: TGCAGCGTTGCTGGAGGTCGACAGGGTAGCGGGGAGACCCAGTACTTC

v_gene: TRBV6-6
abundance: few
d_gene: -
j_gene: TRBJ1-1
CDR3aa: CAGSPLNTEAFF
CDR3nt: TGTGCCGGCAGTCCGTTGAACACTGAAGCTTTCTTT

v_gene: TRBV6-1
abundance: -
d_gene: -
j_gene: TRBJ1-3
CDR3aa: CAGLMGDQVLYF
CDR3nt: TGTGCCGGGTTAATGGGGGACCAGGTCTTATATTTT

v_gene: TRBV6-6
abundance: -
d_gene: TRBD2
j_gene: TRBJ2-1
CDR3aa: CASRAIAGPYNEQFF
CDR3nt: TGTGCCAGCAGGGCTATAGCGGGACCCTACAATGAGCAGTTCTTC

v_gene: TRBV29-1
abundance: once
d_gene: TRBD2
j_gene: TRBJ2-3
CDR3aa: CSAVAGVDTQYF
CDR3nt: TGCAGCGCCGTAGCGGGGGTGGATACGCAGTATTTT